The 9 T cell receptor beta chains below all came from one sample that was sequenced in a study of T cell repertoires in cytomegalovirus infection. For these TCRs, the target antigens are not known. TCRdb ran MiXCR on the reads and lists one entry per CDR3 protein. The data show about 20,000 distinct CDR3 sequences, around two fifths seen once. The starting material was CD8+ T cells from cultured PBMCs, obtained from culture after CMV antigen stimulation. Receptors originate from a human donor in good health (CMV status not recorded). Some clones in this sample may be carry-over from other donors' samples.

This chain links TRBV7-3 with TRBJ1-4; 7 positions agree with TRBD1. Looked up from germline, CDR1 is SGHTA and CDR2 is FQGTGA. The CDR3 runs 14 residues. The V gene end was trimmed by 5 bases and the J gene end by 6 bases; junction bases not matched to a gene: 6. The CDR3 sequence: CASSGPRGDEKLFF. The DNA of the CDR3 is TGTGCCAGCAGCGGACCCAGGGGGGATGAAAAACTGTTTTTT.

This clonotype has more than one count but fewer than ten. The J gene is TRBJ2-3, the V gene TRBV4-1, with D maybe TRBD1 (6 bases). CDR3 length: 16 amino acids. Germline CDR1 and CDR2: MGHRA and YSYEKL. V lost 5 bases and J lost 2, with 17 bases in between. The CDR3 reads CASSVSQGSATDTQYF. Here the CDR3 DNA reads TGCGCCAGCAGCGTAAGCCAGGGGTCAGCCACAGATACGCAGTATTTT.

The rearrangement joins TRBV28 to TRBJ2-7; D remains unclear. The CDR3 length is 16 residues. In germline, CDR1 is MDHEN, CDR2 SYDVKM. Deletions cut 6 bases from V and 2 bases from J, with 20 bases between. CDR3 sequence reads: CASSPGLGNTAYEQYF. CDR3 DNA sequence: TGTGCCAGCAGCCCCGGATTGGGGAATACAGCCTACGAGCAGTACTTC.

This chain joins TRBV7-2 and TRBJ2-3, with a weak D call TRBD2 (6 bases). Germline CDR1 is SGHTA and CDR2 is FQGNSA. The CDR3 contains 15 residues. The V end lost 3 bases, the J end lost 2 bases, and 12 bases lay between the germline ends. CDR3 DNA sequence: TGTGCCAGCAGCTTGGATGCGGGGACCACAGATACGCAGTATTTT. Its protein product is CASSLDAGTTDTQYF.

This clonotype was counted at least ten times. The CDR3, as DNA: TGTGCCAGCAGCTTAGGCAGGCTTTTTCAGCCCCAGCATTTT. Residues: CASSLGRLFQPQHF. J is TRBJ1-5 and V is TRBV7-2; D unresolved. The CDR3 runs to 14 residues. Trimming removed 1 base from V and 6 bases from J, with 10 bases in between. CDR1 SGHTA and CDR2 FQGNSA come from the germline V gene.

The genes are TRBV7-9 and TRBJ2-7; TRBD1 or TRBD2 may be the D gene (5 bases each). The CDR3 has 13 residues. Trimming took 8 bases from V and 3 from J, leaving 14 bases between them. The germline V gene has CDR1 SEHNR and CDR2 FQNEAQ (reference sequence). CDR3 sequence (DNA): TGTGCCAGCCGCACCGGGACGATCTACGAGCAGTACTTC. Amino acid sequence: CASRTGTIYEQYF.

The V gene is TRBV11-2, the J gene TRBJ2-5, with 10 bases aligning to TRBD2. Unmatched junction bases numbered 7, after V lost 4 bases and J lost 5 bases. Germline CDR1 reads SGHAT; CDR2 reads FQNNGV. This CDR3 is 15 amino acids long. In DNA form, the CDR3 reads TGTGCCAGCAGCTCCTTAGCGGGAGGTGGTGAGACCCAGTACTTC. It yields the protein CASSSLAGGGETQYF.

The chain has TRBV7-2 and TRBJ2-7; D is ambiguous. The CDR3 consists of 13 residues. The V gene lost 0 bases and the J gene lost 2 bases, with 5 bases spanning the gap. Germline loops: CDR1 SGHTA, CDR2 FQGNSA. CDR3 DNA sequence: TGTGCCAGCAGCTTAGCGGTAACCTACGAGCAGTACGTC. Translating it yields CASSLAVTYEQYV.

The chain recombines TRBV5-6 with TRBJ1-2; 8 bases line up with TRBD1. CDR3 length equals 12 residues. V dropped 0 bases and J dropped 11; count of bases not matched to a gene: 3. Looked up from germline, CDR1 is SGHDT and CDR2 is YYEEEE. The CDR3 region is CASSLEDRGYTF. The CDR3 DNA sequence: TGTGCCAGCAGCTTGGAAGACAGGGGATACACCTTC. Together with reference TRBV5-6 and TRBJ1-2, the CDR3 gives the full variable domain: DAGVTQSPTHLIKTRGQQVTLRCSPKSGHDTVSWYQQALGQGPQFIFQYYEEEERQRGNFPDRFSGHQFPNYSSELNVNALLLGDSALYLCASSLEDRGYTFGSGTRLTVV.